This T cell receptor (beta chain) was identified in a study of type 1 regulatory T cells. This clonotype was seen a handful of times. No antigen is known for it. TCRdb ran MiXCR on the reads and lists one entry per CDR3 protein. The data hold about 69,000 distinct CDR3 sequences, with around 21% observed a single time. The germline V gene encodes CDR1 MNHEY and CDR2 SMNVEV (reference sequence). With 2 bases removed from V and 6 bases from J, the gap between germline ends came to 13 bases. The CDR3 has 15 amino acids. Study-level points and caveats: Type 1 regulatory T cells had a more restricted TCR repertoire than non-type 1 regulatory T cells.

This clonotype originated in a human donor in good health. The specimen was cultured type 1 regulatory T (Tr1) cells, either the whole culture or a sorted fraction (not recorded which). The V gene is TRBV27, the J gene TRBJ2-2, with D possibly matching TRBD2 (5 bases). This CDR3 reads CASSLRGTASGELFF. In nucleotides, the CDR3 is TGTGCCAGCAGTTTACGGGGAACAGCATCCGGGGAGCTGTTTTTT.